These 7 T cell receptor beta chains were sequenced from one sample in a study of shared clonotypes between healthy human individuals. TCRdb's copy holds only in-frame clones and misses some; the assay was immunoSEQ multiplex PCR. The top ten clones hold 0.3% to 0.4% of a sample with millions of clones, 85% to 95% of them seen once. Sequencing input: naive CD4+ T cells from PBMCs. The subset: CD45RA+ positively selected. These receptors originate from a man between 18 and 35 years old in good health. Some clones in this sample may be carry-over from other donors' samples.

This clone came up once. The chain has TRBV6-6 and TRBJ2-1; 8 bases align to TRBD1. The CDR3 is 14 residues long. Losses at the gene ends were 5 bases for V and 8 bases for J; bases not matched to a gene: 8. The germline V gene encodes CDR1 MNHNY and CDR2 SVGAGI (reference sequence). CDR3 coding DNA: TGTGCCAGCAGTCGACAGGGGCGGGACGATGAGCAGTTCTTC. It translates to CASSRQGRDDEQFF.

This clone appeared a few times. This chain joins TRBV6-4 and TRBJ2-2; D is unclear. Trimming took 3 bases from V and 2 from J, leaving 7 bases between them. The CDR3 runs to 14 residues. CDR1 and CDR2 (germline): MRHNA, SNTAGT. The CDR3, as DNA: TGTGCCAGCAGTGAAGACGGTAACACCGGGGAGCTGTTTTTT. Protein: CASSEDGNTGELFF.

The CDR3 protein is CASSRAGGDTGELFF. As DNA, the CDR3 is TGTGCCAGCAGTAGAGCGGGAGGGGACACCGGGGAGCTGTTTTTT. The genes are TRBV27 and TRBJ2-2; TRBD2 aligns across 10 bases. This CDR3 region has 15 residues. V was pared by 5 bases and J by 3 bases, with 3 bases of the junction left unmatched. Germline values: CDR1 MNHEY, CDR2 SMNVEV (reference sequence).

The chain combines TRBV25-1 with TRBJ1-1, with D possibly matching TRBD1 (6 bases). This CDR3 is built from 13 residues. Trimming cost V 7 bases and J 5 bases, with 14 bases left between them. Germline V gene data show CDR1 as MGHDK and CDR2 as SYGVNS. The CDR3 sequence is CASTLGGRTEAFF. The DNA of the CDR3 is TGTGCCAGCACTCTAGGGGGGCGGACTGAAGCTTTCTTT.

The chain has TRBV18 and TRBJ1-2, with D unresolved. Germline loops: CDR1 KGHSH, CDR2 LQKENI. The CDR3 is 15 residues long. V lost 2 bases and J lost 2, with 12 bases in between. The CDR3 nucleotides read TGTGCCAGCTCACCAGTGTCAGCCCTAAACTATGGCTACACCTTC. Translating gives CASSPVSALNYGYTF.

The DNA of the CDR3 is TGTGCCAGCAGTTACAGCAGGGGCTCGGAAGAGCAGTACTTC. Residues: CASSYSRGSEEQYF. This chain joins TRBV6-5 and TRBJ2-7; a weak D match, TRBD1 (6 bases). Germline V gene lookup returns CDR1 MNHEY and CDR2 SVGAGI. The V gene lost 2 bases and the J gene lost 7 bases, with 15 bases spanning the gap. The CDR3 sequence is 14 residues long.

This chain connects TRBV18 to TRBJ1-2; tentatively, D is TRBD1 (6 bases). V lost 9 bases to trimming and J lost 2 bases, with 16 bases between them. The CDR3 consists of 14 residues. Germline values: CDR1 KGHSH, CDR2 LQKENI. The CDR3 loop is CASGPRDTNYGYTF. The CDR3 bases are TGTGCCAGTGGTCCCCGGGACACCAACTATGGCTACACCTTC. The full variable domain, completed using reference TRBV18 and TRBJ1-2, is NAGVMQNPRHLVRRRGQEARLRCSPMKGHSHVYWYRQLPEEGLKFMVYLQKENIIDESGMPKERFSAEFPKEGPSILRIQQVVRGDSAAYFCASGPRDTNYGYTFGSGTRLTVV.